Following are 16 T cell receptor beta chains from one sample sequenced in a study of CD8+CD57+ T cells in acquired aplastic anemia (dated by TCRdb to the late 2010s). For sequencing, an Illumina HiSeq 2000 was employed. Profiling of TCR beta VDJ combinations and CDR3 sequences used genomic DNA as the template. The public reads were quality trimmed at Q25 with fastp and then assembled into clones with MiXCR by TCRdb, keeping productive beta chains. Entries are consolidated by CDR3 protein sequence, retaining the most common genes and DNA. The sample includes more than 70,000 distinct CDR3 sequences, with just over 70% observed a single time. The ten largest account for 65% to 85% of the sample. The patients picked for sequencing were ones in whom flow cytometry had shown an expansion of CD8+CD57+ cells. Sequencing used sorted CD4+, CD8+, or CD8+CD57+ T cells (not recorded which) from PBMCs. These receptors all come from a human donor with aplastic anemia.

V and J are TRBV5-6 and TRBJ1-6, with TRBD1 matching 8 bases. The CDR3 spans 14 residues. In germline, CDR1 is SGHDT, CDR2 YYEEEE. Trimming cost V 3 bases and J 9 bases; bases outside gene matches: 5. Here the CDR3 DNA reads TGTGCCAGCAGCTACGGACAGGGAGGTTCACCCCTCCACTTT. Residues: CASSYGQGGSPLHF.

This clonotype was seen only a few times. The CDR3 bases are TGTGCCACCAGCTTGCGATCGACAGGGGCGGAGCAGTACTTC. Its translation is CATSLRSTGAEQYF. This sequence joins TRBV15 and TRBJ2-7; 8 bases map to TRBD1. The CDR3 runs to 14 residues. The J segment lost 7 bases and the V segment lost 5 bases, leaving 10 bases of the junction unmatched. Germline-derived CDR1 and CDR2 are LNHNV and YYDKDF (reference sequence).

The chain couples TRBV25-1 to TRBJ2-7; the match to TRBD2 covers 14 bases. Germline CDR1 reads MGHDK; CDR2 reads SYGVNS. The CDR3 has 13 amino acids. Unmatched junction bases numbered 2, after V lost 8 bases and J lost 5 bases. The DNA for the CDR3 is TGTGCCAGCGGACTAGCGGGAGGTAACGAGCAGTACTTC. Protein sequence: CASGLAGGNEQYF.

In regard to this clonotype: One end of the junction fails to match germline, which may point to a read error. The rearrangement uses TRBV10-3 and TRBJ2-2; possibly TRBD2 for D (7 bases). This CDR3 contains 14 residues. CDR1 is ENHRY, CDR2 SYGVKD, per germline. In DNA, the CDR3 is TGTGCCAGCAGTTACAGGGAGGGCACCGGGGAGCTGTTTTTT. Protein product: CASSYREGTGELFF.

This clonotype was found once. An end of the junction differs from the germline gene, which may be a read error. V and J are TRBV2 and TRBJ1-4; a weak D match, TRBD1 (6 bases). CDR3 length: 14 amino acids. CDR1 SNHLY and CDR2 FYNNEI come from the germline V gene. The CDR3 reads CASRLTGPGEKLLF. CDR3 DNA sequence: TGTGCCAGCAGACTTACAGGGCCGGGGGAAAAACTGCTTTTT. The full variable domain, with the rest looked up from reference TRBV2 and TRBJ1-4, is EPEVTQTPSHQVTQMGQEVILRCVPISNHLYFYWYRQILGQKVEFLVSFYNNEISEKSEIFDDQFSVERPDGSNFTLKIRSTKLEDSAMYFCASRLTGPGEKLLFGSGTQLSVL.

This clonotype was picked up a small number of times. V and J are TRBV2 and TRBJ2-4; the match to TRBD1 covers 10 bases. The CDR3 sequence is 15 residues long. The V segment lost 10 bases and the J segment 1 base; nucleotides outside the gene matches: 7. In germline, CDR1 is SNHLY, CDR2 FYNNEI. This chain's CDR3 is CATLGGQGAKNIQYF. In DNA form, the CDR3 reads TGTGCCACCCTCGGGGGACAGGGGGCCAAAAACATTCAGTACTTC.

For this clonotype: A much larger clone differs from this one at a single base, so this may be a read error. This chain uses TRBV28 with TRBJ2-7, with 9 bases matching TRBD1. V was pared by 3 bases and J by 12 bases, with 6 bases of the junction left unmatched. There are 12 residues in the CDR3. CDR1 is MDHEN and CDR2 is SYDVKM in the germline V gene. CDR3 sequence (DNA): TGTGCCAGCAGTTTCACAGGGGGCGACCGGTACTTC. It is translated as CASSFTGGDRYF.

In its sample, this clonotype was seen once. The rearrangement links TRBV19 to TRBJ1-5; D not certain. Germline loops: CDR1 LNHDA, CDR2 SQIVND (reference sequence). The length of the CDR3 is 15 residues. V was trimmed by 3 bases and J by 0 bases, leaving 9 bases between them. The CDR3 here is CASSIGPNSNQPQHF. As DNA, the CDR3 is TGTGCCAGTAGTATCGGCCCGAATAGCAATCAGCCCCAGCATTTT.

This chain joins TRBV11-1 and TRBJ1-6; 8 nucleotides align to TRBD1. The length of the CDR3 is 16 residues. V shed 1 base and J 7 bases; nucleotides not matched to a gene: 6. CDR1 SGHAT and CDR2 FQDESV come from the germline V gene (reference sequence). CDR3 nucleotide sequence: TGTGCCAGCAGCTTAGGGCAGGGGGCCCCAAATTCACCCCTCCACTTT. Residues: CASSLGQGAPNSPLHF.

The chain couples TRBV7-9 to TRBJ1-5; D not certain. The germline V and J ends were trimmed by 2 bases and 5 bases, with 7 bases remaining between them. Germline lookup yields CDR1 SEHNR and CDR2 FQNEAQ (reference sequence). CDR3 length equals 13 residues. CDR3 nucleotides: TGTGCCAGCAGCTTACGGTTCGATCAGCCCCAGCATTTT. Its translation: CASSLRFDQPQHF.

The CDR3 here is CASSLSGSTEAFF. Written as DNA, the CDR3 is TGTGCCAGTAGCCTCTCAGGGAGCACTGAAGCTTTCTTT. The chain is built from TRBV19 and TRBJ1-1, with a tentative D call TRBD1 (5 bases). Germline CDR1 LNHDA, CDR2 SQIVND (reference sequence). This CDR3 is 13 amino acids long. V shed 6 bases and J shed 4 bases, with 12 bases lying between them.

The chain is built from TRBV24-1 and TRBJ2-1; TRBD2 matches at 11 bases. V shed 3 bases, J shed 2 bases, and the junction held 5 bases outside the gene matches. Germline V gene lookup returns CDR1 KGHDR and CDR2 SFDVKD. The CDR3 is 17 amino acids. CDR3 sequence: CATSDTLTSGTYNEQFF. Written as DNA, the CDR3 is TGTGCCACCAGTGATACCCTGACTAGCGGGACCTACAATGAGCAGTTCTTC.

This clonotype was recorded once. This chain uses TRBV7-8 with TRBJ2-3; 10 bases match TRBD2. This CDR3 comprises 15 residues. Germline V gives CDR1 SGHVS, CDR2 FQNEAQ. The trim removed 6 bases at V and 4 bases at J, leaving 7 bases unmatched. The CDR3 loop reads CASSERGGSPDTQYF. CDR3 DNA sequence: TGTGCCAGCAGTGAGCGGGGGGGAAGTCCAGATACGCAGTATTTT. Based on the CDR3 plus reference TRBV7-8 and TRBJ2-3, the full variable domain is GAGVSQSPRYKVAKRGQDVALRCDPISGHVSLFWYQQALGQGPEFLTYFQNEAQLDKSGLPSDRFFAERPEGSVSTLKIQRTQQEDSAVYLCASSERGGSPDTQYFGPGTRLTVL.

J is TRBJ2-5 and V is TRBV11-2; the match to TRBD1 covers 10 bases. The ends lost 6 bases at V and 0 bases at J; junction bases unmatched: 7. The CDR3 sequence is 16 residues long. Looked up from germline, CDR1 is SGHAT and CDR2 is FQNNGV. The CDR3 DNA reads TGTGCCAGCAGGAAGATGGGACAGGGGTACCAAGAGACCCAGTACTTC. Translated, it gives CASRKMGQGYQETQYF.

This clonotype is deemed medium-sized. Written as DNA, the CDR3 is TGTGCCAGCAGCTTAGGCCAAAGTTTCACCCTCCACTTT. Amino acids: CASSLGQSFTLHF. V and J are TRBV13 and TRBJ1-6; D unresolved. V was shortened by 0 bases and J by 14 bases, with 11 bases between the two germline ends. CDR3 length equals 13 residues. Looked up from germline, CDR1 is PRHDT and CDR2 is FYEKMQ (reference sequence).

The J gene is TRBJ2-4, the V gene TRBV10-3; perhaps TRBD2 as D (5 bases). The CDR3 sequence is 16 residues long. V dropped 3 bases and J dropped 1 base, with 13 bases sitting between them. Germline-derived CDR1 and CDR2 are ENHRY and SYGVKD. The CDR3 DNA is TGTGCCATCAGTGATCAGGTAGCGTCGGCCAAAAACATTCAGTACTTC. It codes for CAISDQVASAKNIQYF.